This paragraph covers one T cell receptor beta chain sequence. As yet, its antigen is unknown. This record belongs to a study of OX40 agonist ivuxolimab in advanced cancers. Study as a whole: Averaging roughly 60 years in age, with a range of about 23 to 80, the cohort was approximately 83% male. Overall study results and limits: At doses 0.1 to 3.0 mg/kg, CD4+ and CD8+ clones expanded. Certain nonresponding patients likewise had low normalized T-cell clonal expansion.

Libraries were prepared by immunoSEQ multiplex PCR; TCRdb keeps only in-frame clonotypes and omits some of them. The data contain 78,000 or so clones, around 86% of them seen just once; the ten biggest clones take up approximately 0.72%. CDR1 is SGHRS and CDR2 is YFSETQ in the germline V gene. V was trimmed by 4 bases and J by 7 bases, leaving 14 bases between them. The CDR3 extends over 13 amino acids. The V call is TRBV5-1, the J call TRBJ1-2, with a weak D call TRBD1 (5 bases). The source material was CD4+ or CD8+ T cells sorted from blood, sampled in a trial of the OX40 agonist ivuxolimab. This receptor was obtained from an adult with an advanced solid tumor such as melanoma, head and neck, liver or kidney cancer. The CDR3 nucleotides read TGCGCCAGCAGCCTACGGGACGGACGTGGCTACACCTTC. This gives the protein CASSLRDGRGYTF.